Below are 12 T cell receptor beta chains sequenced from a single sample in a study of blood T cell repertoires in COVID-19. Sequencing used immunoSEQ multiplex PCR; TCRdb keeps in-frame clones, though not all of them. The data contain approximately 350,000 clones, around 91% of them singletons. The specimen sequenced was peripheral blood. The origin of the receptors is a woman aged 18-29 years who had recovered from COVID-19.

The chain links TRBV7-9 to TRBJ1-2; D may be TRBD1 (5 bases). The germline gives CDR1 SEHNR, CDR2 FQNEAQ (reference sequence). V was clipped by 1 base and J by 7 bases, with 10 bases between them. The CDR3 extends over 13 amino acids. CDR3 sequence: CASSLGQGLGYTF. The CDR3 DNA is TGTGCCAGCAGCTTAGGCCAGGGACTTGGCTACACCTTC.

The genes are TRBV7-2 and TRBJ1-2; maybe TRBD1 (6 bases). CDR1 is SGHTA, CDR2 FQGNSA, per germline. The CDR3 is 15 amino acids. Trimming stripped 1 base from V and 0 bases from J, with 9 bases between. The CDR3 DNA is TGTGCCAGCAGCTTAGGGACAGCATCTAACTATGGCTACACCTTC. Translation: CASSLGTASNYGYTF.

This rearrangement joins TRBV4-3 to TRBJ1-1; TRBD1 aligns across 10 bases. This CDR3 comprises 14 residues. Germline CDR1 LGHNA, CDR2 YSLEER. J gave up 3 bases and V 5 bases, and 3 bases lay outside the gene matches. CDR3 bases: TGCGCCAGCAGCTACGGACAGGGGGACACTGAAGCTTTCTTT. Its translation is CASSYGQGDTEAFF.

The genes are TRBV3-1 (or the pseudogene TRBV3-2) and TRBJ2-2, with D possibly TRBD2 on 5 matching bases. The CDR3 sequence is 15 residues long. Germline-derived CDR1 and CDR2 are LGHDT and YNNKEL (reference sequence). V lost 3 bases, J lost 4 bases, and 12 bases lay in between. The CDR3 region has the DNA TGTGCCAGCAGCCATAGGGAGCGGATCACCGGGGAGCTGTTTTTT. Translating gives CASSHRERITGELFF.

The chain carries TRBV7-9 and TRBJ1-2; TRBD1 aligns across 7 bases. The CDR3 has 15 residues. J gave up 7 bases and V 0 bases, and 8 bases lay outside the gene matches. Germline V gives CDR1 SEHNR, CDR2 FQNEAQ (reference sequence). The CDR3 reads CASSLAVAGGGGYTF. CDR3 DNA: TGTGCCAGCAGCTTAGCGGTTGCAGGGGGAGGTGGCTACACCTTC. The variable domain in full, with the rest retrieved from reference TRBV7-9 and TRBJ1-2, is DTGVSQNPRHKITKRGQNVTFRCDPISEHNRLYWYRQTLGQGPEFLTYFQNEAQLEKSRLLSDRFSAERPKGSFSTLEIQRTEQGDSAMYLCASSLAVAGGGGYTFGSGTRLTVV.

This rearrangement joins TRBV10-2 to TRBJ2-7; 13 positions agree with TRBD2. Trimming took 10 bases from V and 5 from J; bases not matched to a gene: 8. CDR1 is WSHSY and CDR2 is SAAADI in the germline V gene. This CDR3 region has 14 residues. The CDR3 reads CATQGLAGLDEQYV. In DNA, the CDR3 is TGCGCCACCCAGGGACTAGCGGGACTCGACGAGCAGTACGTC.

This clone was picked up one time. Within the sample, other DNA sequences also encode this same CDR3. This chain joins TRBV19 and TRBJ2-1; D gene ambiguous. Between the trimmed V and J ends, which lost 5 bases and 0 bases, there was a span of 11 bases. This CDR3 spans 15 amino acids. Germline V gives CDR1 LNHDA, CDR2 SQIVND (reference sequence). The CDR3 DNA reads TGTGCCAGTAGTGTAGCTGGCGGCTCCTACAATGAGCAGTTCTTC. This encodes CASSVAGGSYNEQFF.

The V call is TRBV4-1, the J call TRBJ1-5, with a tentative D call TRBD1 (5 bases). CDR1 and CDR2 from the germline V gene are MGHRA and YSYEKL. The V gene lost 4 bases and the J gene lost 2 bases, with 15 bases spanning the gap. The CDR3 runs to 16 residues. CDR3 protein: CASSRDGAGRNQPQHF. The CDR3 region has the DNA TGCGCCAGCAGCCGGGACGGGGCGGGACGCAATCAGCCCCAGCATTTT.

V and J are TRBV7-2 and TRBJ1-2; no definite D call. This CDR3 has 16 amino acids. Germline CDR1 and CDR2: SGHTA and FQGNSA. Trimming pared 2 bases from V and 5 bases from J, leaving 18 bases between. The CDR3 nucleotides read TGTGCCAGCAGCTTACCCCGGATGATCGGGGTGTATGGCTACACCTTC. Translated, it gives CASSLPRMIGVYGYTF.

The V and J genes are TRBV24-1 and TRBJ2-1, with 11 bases lining up with TRBD2. Per germline, CDR1 KGHDR and CDR2 SFDVKD. The V segment lost 4 bases and the J segment 5 bases; nucleotides outside the gene matches: 3. This CDR3 spans 15 amino acids. CDR3 sequence: CATSESLAGDNEQFF. CDR3 DNA: TGTGCCACCAGTGAATCACTAGCGGGGGACAATGAGCAGTTCTTC.

The CDR3 bases are TGTGCCAGCAGTTACCCGCGACAACTAGCCAAAAACATTCAGTACTTC. It codes for CASSYPRQLAKNIQYF. The chain joins TRBV6-2 or TRBV6-3 to TRBJ2-4; D gene uncertain. Germline V gene sequence: CDR1 MNHEY, CDR2 SVGEGT. This CDR3 has 16 residues. V was pared by 2 bases and J by 0 bases, with 11 bases between.

The chain recombines TRBV6-2 or TRBV6-3 with TRBJ2-1; 8 bases map to TRBD1. V dropped 2 bases and J dropped 4; count of bases not matched to a gene: 10. Germline V gives CDR1 MNHEY, CDR2 SVGEGT. The CDR3 runs 17 residues. CDR3 loop: CASSYGQGAPRYNEQFF. The CDR3 bases are TGTGCCAGCAGTTACGGGCAGGGGGCACCAAGGTACAATGAGCAGTTCTTC.